These 12 T cell receptor beta chains share one sample of origin, sequenced in a study of T cell repertoires in cytomegalovirus infection. Their cognate antigens are unknown. TCRdb re-called the reads with MiXCR, one entry per CDR3 protein. The sample includes hundreds of thousands of distinct CDR3 sequences, less than 35% of them seen just once. The sequencing here drew on cultured CD8+ T cells from PBMCs, taken from culture after CMV antigen stimulation. These receptors came from a human donor in good health (CMV status not recorded). Some clones in this sample may be carry-over from other donors' samples.

The chain employs TRBV6-5 and TRBJ1-4; TRBD1 matches 7 bases. The V gene's germline CDR1 is MNHEY and CDR2 SVGAGI. The CDR3 is 14 amino acids. V lost 2 bases to trimming and J lost 8 bases; unmatched junction nucleotides: 5. The CDR3 region has the DNA TGTGCCAGCAGTTACGACAGGGCAGGGGAAAAACTGTTTTTT. Translating it yields CASSYDRAGEKLFF.

This clonotype was recorded a few times. The chain couples TRBV19 to TRBJ2-2; 8 bases align to TRBD1. Germline CDR1 LNHDA, CDR2 SQIVND (reference sequence). The V segment lost 3 bases and the J segment 8 bases; nucleotides outside the gene matches: 5. This CDR3 has 14 amino acids. This chain's CDR3 is CASSIGQGLGELFF. CDR3 coding DNA: TGTGCCAGTAGTATCGGACAGGGCTTGGGGGAGCTGTTTTTT.

The chain is built from TRBV6-8 and TRBJ2-5; 8 nucleotides line up with TRBD2. CDR1 is MNHGY, CDR2 SAAAGT, per germline. V gave up 8 bases and J gave up 8 bases; unmatched junction bases: 7. The CDR3 is 12 amino acids. CDR3 sequence reads: CASRGGGLTQYF. As DNA, the CDR3 is TGTGCCAGCCGGGGGGGGGGTTTAACCCAGTACTTC.

The sample holds a few counts of this clonotype. The CDR3 DNA sequence: TGTGCCAGCAGCTTCCCGGACTCAGCTCAAAGCTCCTACGAGCAGTACGTC. Residues: CASSFPDSAQSSYEQYV. The V gene is TRBV7-9, the J gene TRBJ2-7; the D gene is possibly TRBD2 (5 bases). V was cut by 3 bases and J by 0 bases, with 18 bases left in between. Looked up from germline, CDR1 is SEHNR and CDR2 is FQNEAQ (reference sequence). The CDR3 runs to 17 residues.

This chain joins TRBV12-3 or TRBV12-4 and TRBJ2-4, with TRBD2 matching 7 bases. There are 18 residues in the CDR3. Losses at the gene ends were 0 bases for V and 0 bases for J; bases not matched to a gene: 8. CDR3 sequence: CASSLAGGGILAKNIQYF. In nucleotides, the CDR3 is TGTGCCAGCAGTTTAGCCGGGGGAGGGATCCTAGCCAAAAACATTCAGTACTTC.

This clonotype was counted between two and nine times. This chain joins TRBV4-1 and TRBJ2-1; tentative D call: TRBD2 (6 bases). CDR3 length equals 16 residues. Trimming removed 3 bases from V and 5 bases from J, with 17 bases in between. Germline CDR1 is MGHRA and CDR2 is YSYEKL. The chain's CDR3 is CASSQKGMGGNNEQFF. The DNA of the CDR3 is TGCGCCAGCAGCCAGAAGGGCATGGGGGGTAACAATGAGCAGTTCTTC.

This clonotype was counted a few times. The rearrangement links TRBV6-6 to TRBJ1-1; 7 bases line up with TRBD1. This CDR3 comprises 15 residues. In germline, CDR1 is MNHNY, CDR2 SVGAGI (reference sequence). Germline trimming cut 11 bases from V and 3 bases from J; bases unmatched to any gene: 15. The CDR3 nucleotides are TGTGCCGCCGGAGAAGTGAGGGGGCGGTACACTGAAGCTTTCTTT. It is translated as CAAGEVRGRYTEAFF.

The rearrangement links TRBV5-5 to TRBJ2-7; 9 nucleotides match TRBD2. The germline gives CDR1 SGHKS, CDR2 YYEKEE (reference sequence). The CDR3 spans 15 residues. V dropped 2 bases and J dropped 0; count of bases not matched to a gene: 3. The CDR3 here is CASSFVSGSSYEQYV. The DNA of the CDR3 is TGTGCCAGCAGCTTCGTTAGCGGGAGCTCCTACGAGCAGTACGTC.

The rearrangement joins TRBV27 to TRBJ2-1; D is ambiguous. Germline V gene lookup returns CDR1 MNHEY and CDR2 SMNVEV (reference sequence). The CDR3 consists of 14 residues. Trimming removed 4 bases from V and 6 bases from J, with 13 bases in between. CDR3 amino acids: CASSSNPRVNEQFF. The CDR3 bases are TGTGCCAGCAGTTCAAACCCCAGAGTCAATGAGCAGTTCTTC.

This rearrangement joins TRBV4-3 to TRBJ1-1, with 8 positions matching TRBD1. Germline lookup yields CDR1 LGHNA and CDR2 YSLEER. The CDR3 length is 18 residues. Losses at the gene ends were 1 base for V and 3 bases for J; bases not matched to a gene: 13. This chain's CDR3 is CASSQVPPPAGGHTEAFF. DNA of the CDR3: TGCGCCAGCAGCCAAGTACCTCCCCCAGCAGGGGGCCACACTGAAGCTTTCTTT.

A note on this clonotype: A much more abundant neighbour one base away suggests this may be a read error. The chain has TRBV7-6 and TRBJ2-1, with 13 bases lining up with TRBD2. V was clipped by 5 bases and J by 9 bases; unmatched bases: 10. Germline CDR1 and CDR2: SGHVS and FNYEAQ. The CDR3 has 16 residues. CDR3 in amino acids: CASSLVTSGGRAEQFF. The CDR3, as DNA: TGTGCCAGCAGCCTTGTGACTAGCGGGGGGCGGGCTGAGCAGTTCTTC.

This clonotype has just a few counts. The chain uses TRBV3-1 and TRBJ2-2; 8 bases align to TRBD1. Germline V lookup: CDR1 LGHDT, CDR2 YNNKEL (reference sequence). CDR3 length: 16 residues. V was clipped by 1 base and J by 1 base; unmatched bases: 2. The CDR3 bases are TGTGCCAGCAGCCAAGTGGGGACAGGGAACACCGGGGAGCTGTTTTTT. This translates into CASSQVGTGNTGELFF.